A selection of T cell receptor beta chains follows, all from one sample in a study of T cell repertoires in cytomegalovirus infection. TCRdb itself ran the reads through MiXCR, one entry per CDR3 protein. The sample holds 300,000 to 450,000 distinct CDR3 sequences, 15% to 20% seen once. The sequenced material came from PBMCs. These receptors were taken from a human donor in good health (CMV status not recorded). Some clones in this sample may be carry-over from other donors' samples. Both conserved end residues are part of each CDR3. A D gene is named only where the DNA matches it firmly. Clone size is given for some rows only: seen once, a few or many times, or a class if the clone is expanded.

clone_size: many
j_call: TRBJ1-2
d_call: .
v_call: TRBV12-3/TRBV12-4
cdr3_aa: CASNLRTGYGYTF
cdr3_nt: TGTGCCAGCAACCTAAGGACGGGTTATGGCTACACCTTC

clone_size: once
j_call: TRBJ2-1
d_call: .
v_call: TRBV10-3
cdr3_aa: CAISDRIGWNEQFF
cdr3_nt: TGTGCCATCAGTGATAGGATAGGATGGAATGAGCAGTTCTTC

clone_size: many
j_call: TRBJ2-2
d_call: .
v_call: TRBV7-2
cdr3_aa: CASNLRSPNTGELFF
cdr3_nt: TGTGCCAGCAACCTCCGATCACCAAACACCGGGGAGCTGTTTTTT

clone_size: many
j_call: TRBJ2-3
d_call: .
v_call: TRBV7-2
cdr3_aa: CASSFAWGSTDTQYF
cdr3_nt: TGTGCCAGCAGCTTTGCGTGGGGGAGCACAGATACGCAGTATTTT

clone_size: many
j_call: TRBJ2-7
d_call: .
v_call: TRBV19
cdr3_aa: CASSIGSYEQYF
cdr3_nt: TGTGCCAGTAGTATAGGATCCTACGAGCAGTACTTC

clone_size: many
j_call: TRBJ2-7
d_call: TRBD2
v_call: TRBV7-2
cdr3_aa: CASSLSGASGLYEQYF
cdr3_nt: TGTGCCAGCAGCCTATCTGGGGCTAGCGGTCTGTACGAGCAGTACTTC

clone_size: many
j_call: TRBJ1-4
d_call: .
v_call: TRBV7-8
cdr3_aa: CASSPGQRGEKLFF
cdr3_nt: TGTGCCAGCAGCCCAGGACAGAGAGGAGAAAAACTGTTTTTT

clone_size: few
j_call: TRBJ2-5
d_call: .
v_call: TRBV20-1
cdr3_aa: CSARGTVEETQYF
cdr3_nt: TGCAGTGCTAGAGGTACAGTGGAGGAGACCCAGTACTTC

clone_size: .
j_call: TRBJ2-1
d_call: .
v_call: TRBV5-4
cdr3_aa: CASSLSIRTISYNEQFF
cdr3_nt: TGTGCCAGCAGCTTATCCATTCGGACTATCTCCTACAATGAGCAGTTCTTC

clone_size: few
j_call: TRBJ2-3
d_call: TRBD2
v_call: TRBV12-3/TRBV12-4
cdr3_aa: CASSGGGAQYF
cdr3_nt: TGTGCCAGCAGTGGCGGGGGGGCGCAGTATTTT

clone_size: .
j_call: TRBJ2-3
d_call: TRBD1
v_call: TRBV10-3
cdr3_aa: CAISMGQGITDTQYF
cdr3_nt: TGTGCCATCAGTATGGGACAGGGAATAACAGATACGCAGTATTTT

clone_size: few
j_call: TRBJ2-2
d_call: .
v_call: TRBV14
cdr3_aa: CASSQDRLGQPNTGELFF
cdr3_nt: TGTGCCAGCAGCCAAGATCGGTTGGGGCAGCCGAACACCGGGGAGCTGTTTTTT

clone_size: few
j_call: TRBJ2-7
d_call: .
v_call: TRBV15
cdr3_aa: CATSARLPGHHEQYF
cdr3_nt: TGTGCCACCAGCGCGCGCCTTCCAGGGCACCACGAGCAGTACTTC

clone_size: .
j_call: TRBJ1-1
d_call: TRBD1
v_call: TRBV2
cdr3_aa: CASSLRGKGTEAFF
cdr3_nt: TGTGCCAGCAGTCTCAGGGGGAAAGGCACTGAAGCTTTCTTT

clone_size: .
j_call: TRBJ1-2
d_call: .
v_call: TRBV5-4
cdr3_aa: CASSLGGAFGNYGYTF
cdr3_nt: TGTGCCAGCAGCTTGGGTGGAGCCTTCGGCAACTATGGCTACACCTTC

clone_size: .
j_call: TRBJ2-6
d_call: .
v_call: TRBV19
cdr3_aa: CASSIPIRSSLRSGANVLTF
cdr3_nt: TGTGCCAGTAGTATCCCGATTCGCAGTTCTCTTCGGTCTGGGGCCAACGTCCTGACTTTC

clone_size: few
j_call: TRBJ1-2
d_call: .
v_call: TRBV7-9
cdr3_aa: CASSLAERGGYTF
cdr3_nt: TGTGCCAGCAGCTTAGCTGAACGGGGCGGCTACACCTTC

clone_size: few
j_call: TRBJ2-7
d_call: TRBD2
v_call: TRBV5-6
cdr3_aa: CASSFGTSGYSYEQYF
cdr3_nt: TGTGCCAGCAGCTTCGGGACTAGCGGGTACTCCTACGAGCAGTACTTC

clone_size: .
j_call: TRBJ2-5
d_call: .
v_call: TRBV4-1
cdr3_aa: CASSQEPRSGETQYF
cdr3_nt: TGCGCCAGCAGCCAAGAACCGAGGAGTGGGGAGACCCAGTACTTC

clone_size: many
j_call: TRBJ2-3
d_call: .
v_call: TRBV19
cdr3_aa: CASSIATWGTDTQYF
cdr3_nt: TGTGCCAGTAGTATCGCGACCTGGGGCACAGATACGCAGTATTTT

clone_size: many
j_call: TRBJ2-3
d_call: TRBD2
v_call: TRBV7-2
cdr3_aa: CASSLTGRATDTQYF
cdr3_nt: TGTGCCAGCAGCCTTACCGGGAGGGCCACAGATACGCAGTATTTT

clone_size: many
j_call: TRBJ2-3
d_call: TRBD2
v_call: TRBV7-2
cdr3_aa: CASSWGLAGLDTQYF
cdr3_nt: TGTGCCAGCAGCTGGGGACTAGCGGGATTAGATACGCAGTATTTT

clone_size: many
j_call: TRBJ2-2
d_call: .
v_call: TRBV7-2
cdr3_aa: CASSFGGRRAGELFF
cdr3_nt: TGTGCCAGCAGCTTCGGCGGGCGACGGGCCGGGGAGCTGTTTTTT

clone_size: few
j_call: TRBJ1-6
d_call: .
v_call: TRBV4-1
cdr3_aa: CASAGKPLIFYSPLHF
cdr3_nt: TGCGCCAGCGCCGGGAAGCCCTTGATATTTTATTCACCCCTCCACTTT

clone_size: few
j_call: TRBJ2-5
d_call: TRBD1
v_call: TRBV2
cdr3_aa: CAIPGGGKETQYF
cdr3_nt: TGTGCCATCCCAGGGGGTGGAAAAGAGACCCAGTACTTC

clone_size: .
j_call: TRBJ1-3
d_call: .
v_call: TRBV10-3
cdr3_aa: CAISDPRRGGDTIYF
cdr3_nt: TGTGCCATCAGTGACCCGAGGAGAGGGGGAGACACCATATATTTT

clone_size: many
j_call: TRBJ2-1
d_call: .
v_call: TRBV7-6
cdr3_aa: CASSPAGNEQFF
cdr3_nt: TGTGCCAGCAGCCCCGCGGGGAATGAGCAGTTCTTC

clone_size: many
j_call: TRBJ1-4
d_call: .
v_call: TRBV7-8
cdr3_aa: CASSLRLWAGTNEKLFF
cdr3_nt: TGTGCCAGCAGCTTACGGCTATGGGCAGGGACTAATGAAAAACTGTTTTTT

clone_size: many
j_call: TRBJ2-3
d_call: .
v_call: TRBV11-2
cdr3_aa: CASSSDGRLGTDTQYF
cdr3_nt: TGTGCCAGCAGCTCAGACGGTAGACTTGGCACAGATACGCAGTATTTT

clone_size: few
j_call: TRBJ1-5
d_call: .
v_call: TRBV6-6
cdr3_aa: CASSPGDYSNQPQHF
cdr3_nt: TGTGCCAGCAGCCCGGGAGACTATAGCAATCAGCCCCAGCATTTT

clone_size: many
j_call: TRBJ1-5
d_call: .
v_call: TRBV7-8
cdr3_aa: CASSLIVGSNQPQHF
cdr3_nt: TGTGCCAGCAGCTTAATCGTCGGCAGTAATCAGCCCCAGCATTTT

clone_size: many
j_call: TRBJ1-1
d_call: .
v_call: TRBV20-1
cdr3_aa: CSASVNTEAFF
cdr3_nt: TGCAGTGCTAGCGTGAACACTGAAGCTTTCTTT

clone_size: .
j_call: TRBJ2-7
d_call: .
v_call: TRBV5-1
cdr3_aa: CASSPRAVVGSYEQYF
cdr3_nt: TGCGCCAGCAGCCCCCGTGCGGTGGTAGGTTCCTACGAGCAGTACTTC

clone_size: many
j_call: TRBJ2-7
d_call: TRBD2
v_call: TRBV6-6
cdr3_aa: CASSALAGDRYSGSYEQYF
cdr3_nt: TGTGCCAGCAGTGCCCTAGCGGGGGACAGGTACAGTGGCTCCTACGAGCAGTACTTC

clone_size: many
j_call: TRBJ1-1
d_call: .
v_call: TRBV12-3/TRBV12-4
cdr3_aa: CASGEPQGYTEAFF
cdr3_nt: TGTGCCAGCGGGGAGCCTCAGGGGTACACTGAAGCTTTCTTT

clone_size: many
j_call: TRBJ2-1
d_call: TRBD1
v_call: TRBV7-2
cdr3_aa: CAIQTGTGWYNEQFF
cdr3_nt: TGTGCCATACAGACCGGGACAGGGTGGTACAATGAGCAGTTCTTC

clone_size: few
j_call: TRBJ2-6
d_call: TRBD2
v_call: TRBV11-2
cdr3_aa: CASSLAGTSGRFLGANVLTF
cdr3_nt: TGTGCCAGCAGCTTAGCCGGGACTAGCGGGAGGTTTCTTGGGGCCAACGTCCTGACTTTC

clone_size: many
j_call: TRBJ2-3
d_call: TRBD2
v_call: TRBV15
cdr3_aa: CATSAGGTTDTQYF
cdr3_nt: TGTGCCACCTCAGCGGGAGGGACCACAGATACGCAGTATTTT